This T cell receptor beta chain was recorded in a study of T-cell memory formation after mild COVID-19 (dated by TCRdb to about 2021). General notes on the study: TCR sequence clusters from the two donors were largely donor specific. Longitudinal TCRalpha and TCRbeta repertoire sequencing tracked T-cell clones expanding and contracting after mild COVID-19 in a couple of donors. The cohort comprised two young, previously healthy adult volunteers, one female and one male. Here is what the overall study found, with its caveats: The study covered only a couple of mild cases, and larger cohorts including severe cases with pre-infection samples were considered necessary. From day 15 to 85, contracting clones showed balanced CD4/CD8 phenotypes, whereas a second wave of clones that expanded from day 15 to 37 leaned towards CD4+. Some responding clones were detected in pre-infection memory, which suggested that pre-existing cross-reactive memory T cells had joined the SARS-CoV-2 response. Contracting CD4+ clones were located mainly in the CM and EM memory subsets, whereas CD8+ clones were found to be enriched in EMRA. SARS-CoV-2 specificity was not confirmed for the second-wave clones peaking on day 37.

Ficoll-Paque density gradient centrifugation was used to isolate PBMCs. The run used an Illumina NovaSeq 6000. cDNA libraries for TCRalpha and TCRbeta were prepared by 5'RACE using constant-segment primers, with sample barcodes and unique molecular identifiers added. Trizol reagent was used to extract RNA from every sample. Libraries were amplified in two PCR steps, with a second sample barcode and Illumina TruSeq adapters added in the second step. Sequencing of libraries was performed on an Illumina NovaSeq with 2 x 150 bp paired-end reads. In the paper's pipeline: Reads were demultiplexed and collapsed into UMI-guided consensus sequences with migec v1.2.7. With mixcr v2.1.11, UMI consensuses were aligned to TRA and TRB V and J templates and assembled into clonotypes. Clonotypes were classified as expanded or contracted when called significant by both edgeR and NoisET, with noise models trained on biological replicates. For edgeR calls, the cutoffs were a false discovery rate-adjusted p below 0.01 and a log2 fold-change threshold of 1. As an exploratory analysis of dynamics, PCA with hierarchical clustering was applied to max-normalized trajectories of the 1000 most abundant clonotypes. Each responding clone was given a CD4 or CD8 phenotype based on the CD4+ and CD8+ repertoires, which had been sequenced separately. Starting from the raw public reads, TCRdb applied fastp trimming at Q25, assembled clones with MiXCR and retained in-frame beta chains. For every CDR3 protein sequence, its rows merge into one entry that carries the most common genes and DNA. The V and J calls come from TCRdb's annotation, not from the publication. The sample profile shows roughly 240,000 distinct CDR3 sequences; less than 20% of them were found once. The top ten clonotypes cover 2.1% of the sample.

A word on this clonotype: Its antigen remains unidentified. Base qualities are not provided; no much larger clone lies one nucleotide away.

V has 1 base trimmed and J has 2 bases trimmed; junction bases matching no gene number 4. Including cysteine and phenylalanine, the CDR3 has 16 amino acids. Just the 48-base CDR3 DNA is kept, in frame starting at base 1. Per the germline V gene, KGHSH is the CDR1 and LQKENI is the CDR2. The TCR was taken from an adult woman who had mild COVID-19 (a few samples of this study predate the infection). The sample titles of this study are shuffled in the database, so cell type and time point are left out; the donor was told from shared clones. The sequence joins TRBV18 to TRBJ2-2, with 7 central nucleotides matching TRBD1. Sequencing was carried out using PBMCs or a T cell subset sorted from them (not recorded which). The CDR3 protein is CASSPLRGRNTGELFF. Read as DNA, the sequence is TGTGCCAGCTCACCACTTAGGGGGCGCAACACCGGGGAGCTGTTTTTT.